Listed here are 8 T cell receptor beta chains from one sample, sequenced in a study of identical twins. TCRdb processed the 5' RACE reads anew with MiXCR; each CDR3 protein has one entry. The sample includes about 530,000 distinct CDR3 sequences, 13% to 15% of them seen just once. The sample also formed part of further work on yellow fever vaccine responses in identical twins.

The sequencing input was CD4+ T cells sorted from blood. These receptors originate from a young woman in good health.

In its sample, this clonotype was seen a few times. This chain links TRBV6-4 with TRBJ1-5, with D unresolved. With 6 bases removed from V and 0 bases from J, the gap between germline ends came to 9 bases. The CDR3 is made up of 14 amino acids. The germline gives CDR1 MRHNA, CDR2 SNTAGT. In nucleotides, the CDR3 is TGTGCCAGCAGCCCCAGCCATAGCAATCAGCCCCAGCATTTT. Residues: CASSPSHSNQPQHF.

This clonotype was counted between two and nine times. The chain recombines TRBV6-5 with TRBJ2-6, with 8 bases matching TRBD1. Germline-derived CDR1 and CDR2 are MNHEY and SVGAGI. This CDR3 comprises 16 residues. The junction had 2 bases not matched to a gene; V was cut back by 0 bases and J by 4 bases. CDR3 in amino acids: CASSYSTGVGANVLTF. The CDR3 DNA sequence: TGTGCCAGCAGTTACTCGACAGGGGTCGGGGCCAACGTCCTGACTTTC.

The DNA of the CDR3 is TGTGCCAGCAGTTTATTTGGCACTACGACCACAGATACGCAGTATTTT. Translation gives CASSLFGTTTTDTQYF. This chain links TRBV27 with TRBJ2-3; D gene ambiguous. The V end was cut by 1 base, the J end by 2 bases, with 13 bases between. Per the germline V gene, CDR1 is MNHEY and CDR2 is SMNVEV (reference sequence). The CDR3 has 16 residues.

Only a few counts were recorded for this clonotype. The chain joins TRBV27 to TRBJ1-2; possible D gene TRBD1, 6 bases. This CDR3 has 13 residues. The germline V gene encodes CDR1 MNHEY and CDR2 SMNVEV (reference sequence). V was trimmed by 9 bases and J by 5 bases, leaving 16 bases between them. CDR3 in amino acids: CASGIRDKYGYTF. CDR3 sequence (DNA): TGTGCCAGTGGAATCCGGGACAAGTATGGCTACACCTTC.

This clonotype has a handful of counts. The genes are TRBV2 and TRBJ1-6, with no clear D. CDR1 and CDR2 from the germline V gene are SNHLY and FYNNEI. This CDR3 has 13 amino acids. Deletions cut 11 bases from V and 5 bases from J, with 13 bases between. The CDR3 DNA sequence: TGTGCCTCCCAGGCCATTAATAATTCACCCCTCCACTTT. It encodes CASQAINNSPLHF.

This chain uses TRBV28 with TRBJ1-5; D uncertain. The V gene's germline CDR1 is MDHEN and CDR2 SYDVKM. V was pared by 5 bases and J by 7 bases, with 9 bases between. CDR3 size: 12 residues. CDR3 coding DNA: TGTGCCAGCAGTAACAGTGCCCAGCCCCAGCATTTT. Translation gives CASSNSAQPQHF.

This clonotype turned up a few times. The chain is built from TRBV28 and TRBJ2-5; 7 bases agree with TRBD2. Germline CDR1 and CDR2: MDHEN and SYDVKM. Trimming removed 7 bases from V and 1 base from J; junction bases left unmatched: 12. This CDR3 spans 16 amino acids. The DNA for the CDR3 is TGTGCCAGCACGATTTCAGCGGGGCTGGTCCAAGAGACCCAGTACTTC. Its translation is CASTISAGLVQETQYF.

V usage is TRBV3-1 and J usage is TRBJ2-7, with 9 bases identical to TRBD1. The CDR3 extends over 15 amino acids. Germline CDR1 is LGHDT and CDR2 is YNNKEL (reference sequence). With 4 bases clipped from V and 5 bases from J, the junction kept 9 bases outside the gene matches. In nucleotides, the CDR3 is TGTGCCAGCAGCCCGACGGGACAGGGTGTTAACGAGCAGTACTTC. Its translation: CASSPTGQGVNEQYF.